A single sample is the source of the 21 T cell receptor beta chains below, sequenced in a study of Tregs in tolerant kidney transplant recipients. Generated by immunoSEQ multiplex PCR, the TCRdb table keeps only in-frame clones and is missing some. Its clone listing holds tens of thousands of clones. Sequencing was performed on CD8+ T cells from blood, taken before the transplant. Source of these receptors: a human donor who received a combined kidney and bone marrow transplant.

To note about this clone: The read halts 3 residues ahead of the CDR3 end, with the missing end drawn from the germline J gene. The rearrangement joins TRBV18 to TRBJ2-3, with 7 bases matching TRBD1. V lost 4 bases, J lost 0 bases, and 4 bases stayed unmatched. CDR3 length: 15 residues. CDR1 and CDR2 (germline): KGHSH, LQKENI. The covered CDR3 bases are TGTGCCAGCTCACGCCCGACAGGGAGCACAGATACG. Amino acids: CASSRPTGSTDT. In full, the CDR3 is CASSRPTGSTDTQYF.

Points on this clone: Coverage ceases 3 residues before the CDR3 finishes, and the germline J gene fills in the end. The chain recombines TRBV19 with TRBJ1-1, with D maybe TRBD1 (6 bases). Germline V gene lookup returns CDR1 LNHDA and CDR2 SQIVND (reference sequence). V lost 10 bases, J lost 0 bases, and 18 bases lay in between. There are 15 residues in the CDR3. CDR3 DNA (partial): TGTGCCACCAAACACGGGACACTTATGAACACTGAA. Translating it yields CATKHGTLMNTE. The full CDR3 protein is CATKHGTLMNTEAFF. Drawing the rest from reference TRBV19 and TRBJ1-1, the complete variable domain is DGGITQSPKYLFRKEGQNVTLSCEQNLNHDAMYWYRQDPGQGLRLIYYSQIVNDFQKGDIAEGYSVSREKKESFPLTVTSAQKNPTAFYLCATKHGTLMNTEAFFGQGTRLTVV.

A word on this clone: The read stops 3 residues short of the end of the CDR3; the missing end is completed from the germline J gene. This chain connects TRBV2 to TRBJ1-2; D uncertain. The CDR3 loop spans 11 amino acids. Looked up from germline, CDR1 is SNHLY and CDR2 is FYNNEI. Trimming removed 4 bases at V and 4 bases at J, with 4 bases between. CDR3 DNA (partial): TGTGCCAGCAGTGTACTCTATGGC. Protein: CASSVLYG. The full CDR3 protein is CASSVLYGYTF.

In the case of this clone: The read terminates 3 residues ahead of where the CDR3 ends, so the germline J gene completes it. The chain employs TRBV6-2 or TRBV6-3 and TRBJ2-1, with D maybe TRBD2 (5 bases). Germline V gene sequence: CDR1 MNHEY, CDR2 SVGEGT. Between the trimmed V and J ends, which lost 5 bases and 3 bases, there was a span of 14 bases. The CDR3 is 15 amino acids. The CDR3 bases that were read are TGTGCCAGCAGTCCCGGGGTGGGCTACTACAATGAG. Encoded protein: CASSPGVGYYNE. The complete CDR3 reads CASSPGVGYYNEQFF.

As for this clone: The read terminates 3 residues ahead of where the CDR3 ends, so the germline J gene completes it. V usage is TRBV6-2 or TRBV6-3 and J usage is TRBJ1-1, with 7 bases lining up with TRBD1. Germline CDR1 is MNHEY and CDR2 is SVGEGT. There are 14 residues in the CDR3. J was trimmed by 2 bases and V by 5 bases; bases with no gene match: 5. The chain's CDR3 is CASSLDRDNTEAFF. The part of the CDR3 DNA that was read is TGTGCCAGCAGTCTAGACAGGGACAACACTGAA.

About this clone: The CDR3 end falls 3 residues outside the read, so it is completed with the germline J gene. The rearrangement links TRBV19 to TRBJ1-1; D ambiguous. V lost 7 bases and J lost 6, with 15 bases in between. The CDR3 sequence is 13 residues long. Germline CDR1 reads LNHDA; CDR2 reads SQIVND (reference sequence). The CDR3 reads CASIPGFGAEAFF. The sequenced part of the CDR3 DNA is TGTGCCAGTATCCCCGGGTTCGGGGCTGAA.

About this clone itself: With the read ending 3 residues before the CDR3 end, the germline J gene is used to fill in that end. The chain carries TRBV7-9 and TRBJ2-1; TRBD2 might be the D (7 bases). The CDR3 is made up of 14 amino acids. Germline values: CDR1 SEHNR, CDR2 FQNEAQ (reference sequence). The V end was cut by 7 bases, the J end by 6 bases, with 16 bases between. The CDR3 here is CASTYRGAGNEQFF. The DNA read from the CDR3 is TGTGCCAGCACATATCGGGGGGCCGGCAATGAG.

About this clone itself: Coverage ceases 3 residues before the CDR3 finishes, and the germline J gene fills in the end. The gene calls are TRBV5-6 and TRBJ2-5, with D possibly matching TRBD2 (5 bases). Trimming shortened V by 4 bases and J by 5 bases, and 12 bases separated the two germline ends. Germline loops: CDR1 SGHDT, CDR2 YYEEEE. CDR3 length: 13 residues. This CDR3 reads CASSRTVVETQYF. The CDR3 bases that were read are TGTGCCAGCAGCAGGACTGTAGTGGAGACC.

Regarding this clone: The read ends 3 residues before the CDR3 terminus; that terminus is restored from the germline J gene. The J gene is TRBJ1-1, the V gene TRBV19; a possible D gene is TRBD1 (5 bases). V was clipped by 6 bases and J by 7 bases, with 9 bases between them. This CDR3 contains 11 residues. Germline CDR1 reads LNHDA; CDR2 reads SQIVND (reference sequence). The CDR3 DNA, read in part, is TGTGCCAGTAGCCTGAGGGGTGAA. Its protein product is CASSLRGE. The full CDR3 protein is CASSLRGEAFF. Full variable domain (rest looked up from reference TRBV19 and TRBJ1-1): DGGITQSPKYLFRKEGQNVTLSCEQNLNHDAMYWYRQDPGQGLRLIYYSQIVNDFQKGDIAEGYSVSREKKESFPLTVTSAQKNPTAFYLCASSLRGEAFFGQGTRLTVV.

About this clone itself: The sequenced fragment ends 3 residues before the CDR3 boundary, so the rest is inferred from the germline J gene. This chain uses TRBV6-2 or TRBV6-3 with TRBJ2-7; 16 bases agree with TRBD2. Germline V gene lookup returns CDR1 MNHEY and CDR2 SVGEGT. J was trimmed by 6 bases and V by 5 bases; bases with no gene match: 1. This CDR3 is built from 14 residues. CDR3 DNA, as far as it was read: TGTGCCAGCAGTGGGACTAGCGGGAGGGCCGAG. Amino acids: CASSGTSGRAE. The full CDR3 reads CASSGTSGRAEQYF.

Partial CDR3 DNA: TGTGCCAGCAGCCTCCGGCGGGCGGGGCACAACACAGATACG. Its translation is CASSLRRAGHNTDT. In full, the CDR3 reads CASSLRRAGHNTDTQYF. The rearrangement joins TRBV14 to TRBJ2-3; D is perhaps TRBD2 (6 bases). The sequence runs out 3 residues before the end of the CDR3; the remainder is reconstructed from the germline J gene. The CDR3 length is 17 residues. Germline assignment: CDR1 SGHDN and CDR2 FVKESK. The germline V and J ends were trimmed by 4 bases and 2 bases, with 19 bases remaining between them.

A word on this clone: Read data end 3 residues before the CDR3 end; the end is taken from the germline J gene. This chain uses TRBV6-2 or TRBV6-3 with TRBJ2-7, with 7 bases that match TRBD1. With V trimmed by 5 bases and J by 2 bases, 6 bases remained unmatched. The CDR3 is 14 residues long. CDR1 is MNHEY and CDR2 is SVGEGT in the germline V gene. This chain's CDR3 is CASSQTGVPYEQYF. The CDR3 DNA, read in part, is TGTGCCAGCAGTCAAACAGGGGTCCCCTACGAG.

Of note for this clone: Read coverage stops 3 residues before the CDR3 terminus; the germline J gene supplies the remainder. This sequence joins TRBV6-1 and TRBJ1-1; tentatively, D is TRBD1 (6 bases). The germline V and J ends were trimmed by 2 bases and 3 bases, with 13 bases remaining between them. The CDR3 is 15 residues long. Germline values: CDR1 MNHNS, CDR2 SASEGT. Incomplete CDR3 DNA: TGTGCCAGCAGTGAATATTGGGGGCTTGACACTGAA. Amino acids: CASSEYWGLDTE. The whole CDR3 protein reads CASSEYWGLDTEAFF.

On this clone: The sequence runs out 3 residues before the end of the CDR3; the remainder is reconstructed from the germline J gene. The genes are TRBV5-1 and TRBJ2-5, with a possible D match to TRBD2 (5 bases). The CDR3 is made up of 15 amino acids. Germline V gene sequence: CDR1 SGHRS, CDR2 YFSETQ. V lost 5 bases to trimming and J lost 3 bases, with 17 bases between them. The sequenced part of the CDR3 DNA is TGCGCCAGCAGGCGGGTAGCCTATAGCGAAGAGACC. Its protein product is CASRRVAYSEET. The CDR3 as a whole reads CASRRVAYSEETQYF.

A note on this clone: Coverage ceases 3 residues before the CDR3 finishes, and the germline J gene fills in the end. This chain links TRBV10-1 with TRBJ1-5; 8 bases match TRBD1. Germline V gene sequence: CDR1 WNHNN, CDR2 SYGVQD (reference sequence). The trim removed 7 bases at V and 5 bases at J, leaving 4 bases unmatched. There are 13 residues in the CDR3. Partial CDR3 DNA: TGCGCCAGCACCCCGACAGGGGATCAGCCC. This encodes CASTPTGDQP. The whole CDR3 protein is CASTPTGDQPQHF.

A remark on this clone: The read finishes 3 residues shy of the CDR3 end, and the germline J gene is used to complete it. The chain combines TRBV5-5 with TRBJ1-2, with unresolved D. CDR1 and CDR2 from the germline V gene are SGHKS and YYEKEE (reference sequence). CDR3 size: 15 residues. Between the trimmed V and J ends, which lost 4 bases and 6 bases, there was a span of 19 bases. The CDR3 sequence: CASSLETLLGDGYTF. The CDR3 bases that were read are TGTGCCAGCAGCCTAGAGACCCTCTTAGGCGATGGC.

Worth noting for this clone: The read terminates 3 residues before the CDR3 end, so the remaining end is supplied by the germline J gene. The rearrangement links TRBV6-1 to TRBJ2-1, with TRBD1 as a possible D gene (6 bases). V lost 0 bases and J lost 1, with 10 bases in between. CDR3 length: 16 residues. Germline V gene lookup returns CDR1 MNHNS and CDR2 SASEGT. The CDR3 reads CASSEAPQGSYNEQFF. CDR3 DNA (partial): TGTGCCAGCAGTGAAGCCCCCCAGGGGTCCTACAATGAG.

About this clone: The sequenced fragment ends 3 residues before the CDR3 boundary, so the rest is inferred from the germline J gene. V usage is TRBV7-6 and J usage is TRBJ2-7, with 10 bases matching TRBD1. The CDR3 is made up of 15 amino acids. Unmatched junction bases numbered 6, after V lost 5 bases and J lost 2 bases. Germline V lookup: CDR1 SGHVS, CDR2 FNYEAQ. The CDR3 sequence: CASSRGDRGTYEQYF. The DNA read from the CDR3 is TGTGCCAGCAGCCGAGGGGACAGGGGAACCTACGAG. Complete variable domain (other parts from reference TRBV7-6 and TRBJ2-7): GAGVSQSPRYKVTKRGQDVALRCDPISGHVSLYWYRQALGQGPEFLTYFNYEAQQDKSGLPNDRFSAERPEGSISTLTIQRTEQRDSAMYRCASSRGDRGTYEQYFGPGTRLTVT.

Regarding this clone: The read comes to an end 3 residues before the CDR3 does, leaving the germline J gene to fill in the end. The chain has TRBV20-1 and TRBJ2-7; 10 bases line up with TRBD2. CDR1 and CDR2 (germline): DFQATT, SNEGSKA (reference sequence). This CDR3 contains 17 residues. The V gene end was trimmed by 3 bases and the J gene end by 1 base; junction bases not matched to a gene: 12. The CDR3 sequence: CSARGEGTSVLSYEQYF. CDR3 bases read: TGCAGTGCTAGGGGGGAGGGGACTAGCGTTTTATCCTACGAG.

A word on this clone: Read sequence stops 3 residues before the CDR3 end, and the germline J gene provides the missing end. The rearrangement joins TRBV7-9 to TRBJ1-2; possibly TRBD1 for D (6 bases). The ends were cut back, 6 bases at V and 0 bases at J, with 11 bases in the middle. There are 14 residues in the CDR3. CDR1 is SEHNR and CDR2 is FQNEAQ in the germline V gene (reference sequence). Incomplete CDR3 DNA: TGTGCCAGCAGATCCGGGACAACTAACTATGGC. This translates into CASRSGTTNYG. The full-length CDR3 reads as CASRSGTTNYGYTF.

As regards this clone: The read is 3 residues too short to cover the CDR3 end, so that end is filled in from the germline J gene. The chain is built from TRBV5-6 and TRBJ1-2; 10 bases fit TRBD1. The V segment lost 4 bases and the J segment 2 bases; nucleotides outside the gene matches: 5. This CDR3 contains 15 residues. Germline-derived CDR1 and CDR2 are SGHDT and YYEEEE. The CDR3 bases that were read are TGTGCCAGCAGCCCGGGACAGGGGCTAAACTATGGC. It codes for CASSPGQGLNYG. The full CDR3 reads CASSPGQGLNYGYTF.